Sample share makes the clone carrying this T cell receptor beta chain medium-sized. Its antigen is as yet unknown. From blood, about 240-550 ng of genomic DNA served as TRB template. The CDR3 is made up of 13 amino acids. V lost 4 bases to trimming and J lost 4 bases, with 7 bases between them. Germline CDR1 is LNHDA and CDR2 is SQIVND (reference sequence). This record comes from a study of T and B cells in COVID-19 patients. Study-wide background: In the active-infection cohort, about 90% of the 20 patients had comorbidities linked to unfavorable COVID-19 outcome. Overall study findings and caveats: Early severe-case samples and blood from mildly ill patients during symptoms were in short supply.

TRB rearrangements were amplified by multiplex PCR with BIOMED2 TRB-A/B primers. Using its own MiXCR run on the multiplex PCR reads, TCRdb lists one record per CDR3 protein. The table records roughly 15,000 distinct CDR3 sequences, roughly 28% of them present only once. The origin of this receptor is a human donor who had recovered from COVID-19. Sequencing used blood. The chain combines TRBV19 with TRBJ2-2; D gene unclear. The CDR3 DNA sequence: TGTGCCAGTAGTACCGGTTTCACCGGGGAGCTGTTTTTT. This codes for CASSTGFTGELFF.